The rows below give T cell receptor beta chains drawn from one sample of a study of blood T cells in healthy people across ages. Each CDR3 protein is one row after TCRdb ran MiXCR on the 5' RACE reads. The sample includes more than 600,000 distinct CDR3 sequences, about 25% of them seen just once. This same sample was also part of a study on T cells of mothers and their children.

Source material: blood. The source is a boy aged 10-17 years in good health. Both conserved end residues are part of each CDR3. A D gene is named only where the DNA matches it firmly. Expanded clones are given a class, and other clones once, few, many or no size at all.

j_call v_call clone_size d_call cdr3_aa cdr3_nt
TRBJ2-1 TRBV29-1 NA NA CSVLTTGYNEQFF TGCAGCGTGTTGACGACGGGATACAATGAGCAGTTCTTC
TRBJ2-4 TRBV7-2 NA NA CASSLGWAKNIQYF TGTGCCAGCAGCTTAGGGTGGGCCAAAAACATTCAGTACTTC
TRBJ2-5 TRBV13 few NA CASSSRSGGTETQYF TGTGCCAGCAGCTCCCGGAGTGGGGGCACGGAGACCCAGTACTTC
TRBJ2-2 TRBV12-3/TRBV12-4 few NA CASSPGHASGELFF TGTGCCAGCAGCCCGGGGCACGCTAGTGGGGAGCTGTTTTTT
TRBJ2-2 TRBV6-6 NA NA CASSYLDNTGELFF TGTGCCAGCAGTTACTTAGATAACACCGGGGAGCTGTTTTTT
TRBJ1-4 TRBV4-3 few NA CASSQTAGANNEKLFF TGCGCCAGCAGCCAAACAGCAGGAGCAAATAACGAAAAACTGTTTTTT
TRBJ1-1 TRBV6-5 NA TRBD1 CASSSGQGRAFF TGTGCCAGCAGTTCTGGACAGGGGCGAGCTTTCTTT
TRBJ2-3 TRBV5-1 NA TRBD2 CASSTPGLAGADTQYF TGCGCCAGCAGCACCCCGGGACTAGCGGGAGCAGATACGCAGTATTTT
TRBJ2-7 TRBV20-1 NA NA CSARSGLENAYEQYF TGCAGTGCTAGATCAGGACTTGAAAACGCCTACGAGCAGTACTTC
TRBJ1-4 TRBV5-1 few TRBD1 CASSLYGQGDEKLLF TGCGCCAGCAGCTTGTATGGACAGGGGGATGAAAAACTGCTTTTT
TRBJ1-2 TRBV7-9 NA TRBD1 CASSLDRAYYGYTF TGTGCCAGCAGTTTGGACAGGGCTTACTATGGCTACACCTTC
TRBJ2-6 TRBV5-1 few TRBD1 CASSSDRAGANVLTF TGCGCCAGCAGCTCCGACAGGGCCGGGGCCAACGTCCTGACTTTC
TRBJ2-1 TRBV29-1 NA TRBD2 CSVLLAGGTSSYNEQFF TGCAGCGTTTTACTAGCGGGAGGAACGAGCTCCTACAATGAGCAGTTCTTC
TRBJ2-5 TRBV7-7 NA NA CASSSSTLQETQYF TGTGCTAGCAGCTCCTCGACCCTCCAAGAGACCCAGTACTTC
TRBJ2-1 TRBV24-1 few NA CATSDLWQGRNEQFF TGTGCCACCAGTGATTTGTGGCAGGGAAGGAATGAGCAGTTCTTC
TRBJ1-2 TRBV12-3/TRBV12-4 few NA CASSFGISTGYTF TGTGCCAGCAGTTTTGGGATAAGTACGGGCTACACCTTC
TRBJ2-1 TRBV20-1 few TRBD2 CSARGESGRLSYNEQFF TGCAGTGCTAGAGGGGAAAGCGGGAGATTATCCTACAATGAGCAGTTCTTC
TRBJ2-1 TRBV7-3 NA NA CASSLNSGAPNNEQFF TGTGCCAGCAGCTTAAATTCAGGGGCGCCGAACAATGAGCAGTTCTTC
TRBJ2-7 TRBV11-2 once NA CASSSAHEQYF TGTGCCAGCAGCTCCGCACACGAGCAGTACTTC
TRBJ2-7 TRBV29-1 few NA CSVVPGLTPYEQYF TGCAGCGTTGTTCCAGGCTTAACCCCCTACGAGCAGTACTTC
TRBJ1-2 TRBV20-1 NA NA CSAARLQGAGGYTF TGCAGTGCTGCTCGATTACAGGGAGCTGGAGGCTACACCTTC
TRBJ2-3 TRBV29-1 NA TRBD2 CSVSGTSGRGDTQYF TGCAGCGTATCCGGGACTAGCGGGAGAGGGGATACGCAGTATTTT
TRBJ1-4 TRBV5-1 few NA CASSPGMRNEKLFF TGCGCCAGCAGCCCGGGGATGCGTAATGAAAAACTGTTTTTT
TRBJ2-1 TRBV4-1 few NA CASSQPSGELHEQFF TGCGCCAGCAGCCAACCGTCGGGAGAACTTCATGAGCAGTTCTTC
TRBJ1-1 TRBV27 few NA CASSPRDGRGTEAFF TGTGCCAGCAGTCCCAGGGACGGCAGGGGCACTGAAGCTTTCTTT
TRBJ2-2 TRBV15 few TRBD2 CATSRAGTSPGELFF TGTGCCACCAGCAGAGCCGGGACTAGCCCCGGGGAGCTGTTTTTT
TRBJ2-1 TRBV18 NA TRBD2 CASSPPISVERESNEQFF TGTGCCAGCTCACCACCGATCTCGGTAGAGCGGGAGTCAAATGAGCAGTTCTTC
TRBJ2-2 TRBV6-2/TRBV6-3 NA NA CASSYWRAGELFF TGTGCCAGCAGTTACTGGAGGGCCGGGGAGCTGTTTTTT
TRBJ2-4 TRBV11-2 few NA CASSLAGSKNIQYF TGTGCCAGCAGCTTAGCTGGGTCCAAAAACATTCAGTACTTC
TRBJ1-1 TRBV12-3/TRBV12-4 NA TRBD1 CASSSHIRDRENTEAFF TGTGCCAGCAGCTCTCATATCCGGGACAGGGAGAACACTGAAGCTTTCTTT
TRBJ1-1 TRBV3-1 NA NA CASSQIIGTEAFF TGTGCCAGCAGCCAAATTATTGGGACTGAAGCTTTCTTT
TRBJ2-7 TRBV20-1 NA TRBD2 CSARGLAGQYEQYF TGCAGTGCTCGAGGACTAGCGGGCCAATACGAGCAGTACTTC
TRBJ2-7 TRBV5-1 few NA CASSPDTYYEQYF TGCGCCAGCAGCCCGGACACCTACTACGAGCAGTACTTC
TRBJ2-3 TRBV7-2 NA NA CASSLNRGASTDTQYF TGTGCCAGCAGCTTAAATCGGGGAGCTAGCACAGATACGCAGTATTTT
TRBJ2-5 TRBV6-2/TRBV6-3 NA TRBD1 CASSTGQGKETQYF TGTGCCAGCAGTACTGGACAGGGCAAAGAGACCCAGTACTTC
TRBJ2-3 TRBV15 few TRBD1 CATSRAGGFPDTQYF TGTGCCACCAGCAGAGCAGGGGGTTTTCCAGATACGCAGTATTTT